This TCR beta chain was recovered during a study of lymphopenia after photon versus proton radiotherapy. Study-wide findings and caveats: Photon-treated patients lost naive T cells and TCR diversity; proton-treated stayed stable. Post-nadir diversity loss with photons came from oligoclonal expansion, particularly CD8+ Temra cells. Post-nadir TCR diversity decline inversely tracked overall survival among those who died.

Using immunoSEQ multiplex PCR, the repertoire was profiled, and TCRdb retains in-frame clones only, with some absent. The table records about 68,000 clones, roughly 88% of them present only once. This CDR3 is 15 amino acids long. Germline loops: CDR1 LGHNA, CDR2 YNFKEQ. V lost 3 bases and J lost 3; bases outside the gene matches: 6. A word on this clone: Antigen unknown.

The specimen was peripheral blood, collected from a patient treated with photon-based radiotherapy. The receptor was isolated from a woman in her seventies with pancreatic cancer. J is TRBJ2-7 and V is TRBV4-2, with 9 bases matching TRBD2. CDR3 DNA: TGTGCCAGCAGCCAGGGCGGGGGGGGAGGCTACGAGCAGTACTTC. Protein product: CASSQGGGGGYEQYF.